The T cell receptor (beta chain) described here comes from a study of cytomegalovirus exposure and HLA in healthy donors. Study-wide findings and caveats: It was in a later analysis that TCR association rates were seen to vary by HLA locus, highest for DRB1 and lowest for HLA-C. The authors later linked a missense DCLRE1C variant to TCR beta V- and J-gene trimming. Some segments of the V type, notably TRBV6-2 and TRBV6-3, were excluded as indistinguishable.

The PCR employed 60 Vbeta primers together with 13 Jbeta primers. The table came from immunoSEQ multiplex PCR; TCRdb's copy has only in-frame clones and leaves some out. The data contain under 200,000 clones, about four fifths of them singletons. Points on this clone: Its antigen is currently unknown.

There are 13 residues in the CDR3. CDR1 is MNHNS, CDR2 SASEGT, per germline. V was clipped by 8 bases and J by 8 bases; unmatched bases: 9. This clonotype was obtained from a woman in her forties or fifties in good health and CMV-seronegative. Sequencing used PBMCs. This chain connects TRBV6-1 to TRBJ2-1, with 7 bases aligning to TRBD1. In nucleotides, the CDR3 is TGTGCCAGCTCGACAGGGTTCCGGGATGAGCAGTTCTTC. This gives the protein CASSTGFRDEQFF.